This T cell receptor (beta chain) emerged from a study of T cell responses to AZD1222 COVID-19 vaccine. The study, taken as a whole, reports: The sample set comprised mostly white British donors with more females, and clonal diversity was possibly underestimated.

This table comes from immunoSEQ multiplex PCR, and its TCRdb copy is limited to in-frame clones, with some not included. The data show about 72,000 clones, with about nine tenths seen just once and around 24% held by the top ten. About this clone itself: The antigen remains unidentified.

The sample was peripheral blood, taken on day 0 of AZD1222 vaccination. This clonotype was obtained from an adult in good health.

CDR3 loop: CASTPLRRNTGELFF. CDR3 DNA sequence: TGTGCCAGCACCCCCCTTAGGCGTAACACCGGGGAGCTGTTTTTT. The chain links TRBV27 to TRBJ2-2; no firm D call. The V gene's germline CDR1 is MNHEY and CDR2 SMNVEV (reference sequence). Trimming removed 7 bases from V and 2 bases from J, with 14 bases in between. This CDR3 has 15 amino acids.